The 29 T cell receptor beta chains given below trace back to one sample, sequenced in a study of regulatory T cells in long-lasting Graves disease. Time point meaning: newly diagnosed GD, antithyroid drugs for less than 3 months. After RNA was extracted from PBMCs, the TCR library was made from it. The TCR beta library used iRepertoire HTBI primers with Arm-PCR amplification of CDR3. One entry per CDR3 protein results from TCRdb running MiXCR on the multiplex PCR reads. This sample carries 400,000 to 550,000 distinct CDR3 sequences, less than 20% of them seen once, and the ten largest clones take roughly 10%. The data were also submitted as part of a second study, on T cells in Graves' hyperthyroidism and ophthalmopathy.

This specimen consisted of peripheral blood mononuclear cells (PBMCs), obtained at new diagnosis, from a patient treated with antithyroid drugs. Receptor source: a woman in her thirties with Graves disease.

This clonotype has at least ten counts. This chain uses TRBV12-3 or TRBV12-4 with TRBJ2-5; 10 nucleotides line up with TRBD2. The CDR3 consists of 16 residues. The V segment lost 5 bases and the J segment 5 bases; nucleotides outside the gene matches: 11. CDR3 sequence reads: CASSDGAGGPAETQYF. CDR3 in DNA: TGTGCCAGCAGTGACGGAGCGGGAGGGCCGGCGGAGACCCAGTACTTC.

There are many counts of this clonotype. The chain carries TRBV6-5 and TRBJ2-1; D is uncertain. The ends were cut back, 0 bases at V and 4 bases at J, with 10 bases in the middle. Looked up from germline, CDR1 is MNHEY and CDR2 is SVGAGI. The CDR3 sequence is 15 residues long. This chain's CDR3 is CASSYSGEGYNEQFF. The DNA of the CDR3 is TGTGCCAGCAGTTACTCCGGAGAAGGATACAATGAGCAGTTCTTC.

This clonotype was counted many times. The rearrangement links TRBV6-9 to TRBJ2-5; D ambiguous. V was shortened by 4 bases and J by 4 bases, with 16 bases between the two germline ends. This CDR3 spans 15 amino acids. CDR1 and CDR2 from the germline V gene are MNHGY and SVAAGI. The CDR3 nucleotides read TGTGCCAGCAGTTTGGGTCGACCCCCCGGAGAGACCCAGTACTTC. This encodes CASSLGRPPGETQYF.

This clonotype has ten or more counts. J is TRBJ2-1 and V is TRBV28; a weak D match, TRBD1 (6 bases). CDR1 MDHEN and CDR2 SYDVKM come from the germline V gene. This CDR3 has 20 residues. Trimming took off 5 bases at V and 4 bases at J, with 30 bases between the two ends. The CDR3 DNA sequence: TGTGCCAGCAGTCAATTCTACCGGGACATGAAACATAGGAATTACAATGAGCAGTTCTTC. Its protein product is CASSQFYRDMKHRNYNEQFF.

J is TRBJ2-1 and V is TRBV20-1; 9 nucleotides agree with TRBD1. Germline CDR1 reads DFQATT; CDR2 reads SNEGSKA (reference sequence). The CDR3 totals 13 residues. DNA for the CDR3: TGCAGCCTCCGGGACAGGGTATACAATGAGCAGTTCTTC. Translating it yields CSLRDRVYNEQFF.

This clonotype showed up many times. This chain uses TRBV28 with TRBJ2-3, with TRBD1 matching 10 bases. V gave up 1 base and J gave up 2 bases; unmatched junction bases: 3. Germline V gives CDR1 MDHEN, CDR2 SYDVKM. The CDR3 consists of 16 residues. The CDR3 coding sequence is TGTGCCAGCAGTTTATCCGGGACAGGGGACACAGATACGCAGTATTTT. Translating gives CASSLSGTGDTDTQYF.

This chain joins TRBV11-2 and TRBJ2-1; D is uncertain. V was shortened by 3 bases and J by 2 bases, with 8 bases between the two germline ends. The CDR3 is 14 residues long. Germline V gene lookup returns CDR1 SGHAT and CDR2 FQNNGV. The CDR3 loop is CASSLKGTYNEQFF. The DNA for the CDR3 is TGTGCCAGCAGCTTGAAGGGCACCTACAATGAGCAGTTCTTC.

This clonotype has more than one count but fewer than ten. V usage is TRBV6-2 or TRBV6-3 and J usage is TRBJ1-4; no clear D. Per the germline V gene, CDR1 is MNHEY and CDR2 is SVGEGT. The CDR3 spans 14 residues. Trimming removed 4 bases at V and 6 bases at J, with 12 bases between. CDR3 nucleotides: TGTGCCAGCAGTTTCGATCAGGCGGATGAAAAACTGTTTTTT. Translated: CASSFDQADEKLFF.

This clonotype has ten or more counts. The J gene is TRBJ1-1, the V gene TRBV28; D call uncertain. This CDR3 contains 13 residues. The V gene lost 3 bases and the J gene lost 1 base, with 6 bases spanning the gap. Germline V gene data show CDR1 as MDHEN and CDR2 as SYDVKM. The CDR3 loop is CASSFNRNTEAFF. The CDR3 DNA reads as TGTGCCAGCAGTTTTAACAGGAACACTGAAGCTTTCTTT.

This clonotype was picked up many times. The J gene is TRBJ1-1, the V gene TRBV3-1, with TRBD1 matching 7 bases. The junction had 8 bases not matched to a gene; V was cut back by 5 bases and J by 11 bases. Germline lookup yields CDR1 LGHDT and CDR2 YNNKEL (reference sequence). The CDR3 length is 12 residues. CDR3 DNA sequence: TGTGCCAGCAGCTTCCAAGGGGGCCAGGCTTTCTTT. Encoded protein: CASSFQGGQAFF.

About this clonotype: A read error may explain this, as a much larger clone is one base away. V gene TRBV28 combines with J gene TRBJ2-7; no clear D. Germline V gene data show CDR1 as MDHEN and CDR2 as SYDVKM. Trimming took 4 bases from V and 4 from J, leaving 11 bases between them. The CDR3 runs to 13 residues. The CDR3 sequence: CASSYGVKYEQYF. The DNA of the CDR3 is TGTGCCAGCAGTTACGGTGTTAAGTACGAGCAGTACTTC.

This clonotype came up many times. This sequence joins TRBV28 and TRBJ2-1, with D perhaps TRBD2 (5 bases). The CDR3 extends over 12 amino acids. The germline gives CDR1 MDHEN, CDR2 SYDVKM. Deletions cut 9 bases from V and 12 bases from J, with 18 bases between. The CDR3 sequence: CASGRLTQAQFF. CDR3 bases: TGTGCCAGTGGGAGACTAACTCAAGCGCAGTTCTTC.

The CDR3 bases are TGCAGTGCTACGGGGGGGTCGAACACCGGGGAGCTGTTTTTT. Protein sequence: CSATGGSNTGELFF. The rearrangement joins TRBV20-1 to TRBJ2-2; 8 bases line up with TRBD2. CDR1 DFQATT and CDR2 SNEGSKA come from the germline V gene (reference sequence). The length of the CDR3 is 14 residues. The trim removed 4 bases at V and 0 bases at J, leaving 1 base unmatched.

The chain couples TRBV6-1 to TRBJ1-2, with 7 bases matching TRBD1. The CDR3 has 16 residues. CDR1 is MNHNS and CDR2 is SASEGT in the germline V gene. J gave up 0 bases and V 6 bases, and 10 bases lay outside the gene matches. CDR3 coding DNA: TGTGCCAGCAGCCACACCACAGGGGCGGCTAACTATGGCTACACCTTC. Translating gives CASSHTTGAANYGYTF.

There are many counts of this clonotype. V is TRBV15 and J is TRBJ2-7, with D unclear. Germline V CDR1 and CDR2: LNHNV, YYDKDF (reference sequence). CDR3 length: 14 amino acids. The germline V and J ends were trimmed by 0 bases and 3 bases, with 9 bases remaining between them. The DNA for the CDR3 is TGTGCCACCAGCAGAGAGTACGCCGACTACGAGCAGTACTTC. Residues: CATSREYADYEQYF.

This clonotype appeared many times. The chain has TRBV11-2 and TRBJ2-5; tentative D call: TRBD2 (5 bases). V dropped 5 bases and J dropped 4 bases, with 17 bases sitting between them. CDR1 is SGHAT, CDR2 FQNNGV, per germline. The length of the CDR3 is 15 residues. CDR3 nucleotides: TGTGCCAGCAGCCCGTTGGGTAGAGGGCTAGAGACCCAGTACTTC. It codes for CASSPLGRGLETQYF.

The V gene is TRBV9, the J gene TRBJ1-4; TRBD1 matches at 7 bases. Germline trimming cut 1 base from V and 5 bases from J; bases unmatched to any gene: 5. The germline V gene has CDR1 SGDLS and CDR2 YYNGEE. The length of the CDR3 is 15 residues. The CDR3 coding sequence is TGTGCCAGCAGCGTACGCGGGACAGCAAATGAAAAACTGTTTTTT. As protein: CASSVRGTANEKLFF.

This clonotype was recorded at least ten times. The chain recombines TRBV14 with TRBJ2-7, with D maybe TRBD2 (6 bases). V lost 2 bases and J lost 7, with 18 bases in between. Germline values: CDR1 SGHDN, CDR2 FVKESK. CDR3 size: 15 residues. CDR3 residues: CASSQLAEELGEQYF. In DNA form, the CDR3 reads TGTGCCAGCAGCCAATTAGCGGAGGAGCTGGGAGAGCAGTACTTC. The variable domain in full, with the rest retrieved from reference TRBV14 and TRBJ2-7, is EAGVTQFPSHSVIEKGQTVTLRCDPISGHDNLYWYRRVMGKEIKFLLHFVKESKQDESGMPNNRFLAERTGGTYSTLKVQPAELEDSGVYFCASSQLAEELGEQYFGPGTRLTVT.

As to this clonotype: Just one base apart from a much larger clone, this may be a read error. The rearrangement links TRBV19 to TRBJ1-1, with 8 bases identical to TRBD1. Germline V gene sequence: CDR1 LNHDA, CDR2 SQIVND (reference sequence). CDR3 length equals 15 residues. The V and J ends lost 8 bases and 5 bases, in that order; junction bases with no gene match: 13. The CDR3 sequence is CASGTKDRGRTEAFF. In nucleotides, the CDR3 is TGTGCCAGTGGTACTAAAGACAGGGGAAGGACTGAAGCTTTCTTT.

The chain couples TRBV28 to TRBJ2-7, with D tentatively TRBD1 or TRBD2 (6 bases each). In germline, CDR1 is MDHEN, CDR2 SYDVKM. This CDR3 spans 15 amino acids. V was cut by 5 bases and J by 6 bases, with 20 bases left in between. In nucleotides, the CDR3 is TGTGCCAGCAGTCTTTTGAGTCCGGGGGCGGGCGAGCAGTACTTC. Protein sequence: CASSLLSPGAGEQYF. Filled out from reference TRBV28 and TRBJ2-7, the complete variable domain reads DVKVTQSSRYLVKRTGEKVFLECVQDMDHENMFWYRQDPGLGLRLIYFSYDVKMKEKGDIPEGYSVSREKKERFSLILESASTNQTSMYLCASSLLSPGAGEQYFGPGTRLTVT.

This clonotype was recorded many times. The chain links TRBV18 to TRBJ1-1, with TRBD1 identical over 7 bases. The CDR3 totals 14 residues. The ends lost 3 bases at V and 8 bases at J; junction bases unmatched: 9. Germline V gene sequence: CDR1 KGHSH, CDR2 LQKENI. CDR3 in amino acids: CASSPFDRVGEAFF. The CDR3 coding sequence is TGTGCCAGCTCACCGTTTGACAGGGTAGGAGAAGCTTTCTTT.

The rearrangement uses TRBV6-2 or TRBV6-3 and TRBJ2-2, with 7 bases fitting TRBD2. Germline CDR1 reads MNHEY; CDR2 reads SVGEGT. The CDR3 runs 16 residues. V was clipped by 5 bases and J by 1 base; unmatched bases: 7. The CDR3 DNA reads as TGTGCCAGCAGTAGGCTAGCGGCCAGGAACACCGGGGAGCTGTTTTTT. Encoded protein: CASSRLAARNTGELFF.

This clonotype showed up just once. One end of the junction varies from germline; a read error may be responsible. V is TRBV2 and J is TRBJ2-1; D ambiguous. CDR1 and CDR2 (germline): SNHLY, FYNNEI. This CDR3 comprises 13 residues. The CDR3 DNA is TGTGCCAGCAGTGAACGGGTTTACAATGAGCGGTTCTTC. It encodes CASSERVYNERFF.

The genes are TRBV15 and TRBJ1-4; a possible D gene is TRBD1 (5 bases). The germline V gene encodes CDR1 LNHNV and CDR2 YYDKDF (reference sequence). Trimming left V 3 bases short and J 7 bases short, with 12 bases between. CDR3 length: 14 amino acids. This CDR3 reads CATSSRGHREKLFF. In nucleotides, the CDR3 is TGTGCCACCAGCAGTAGGGGCCATCGTGAAAAACTGTTTTTT.

This clonotype has a count of ten or more. This chain links TRBV20-1 with TRBJ2-5, with D possibly matching TRBD2 (6 bases). This CDR3 is built from 16 residues. Germline CDR1 DFQATT, CDR2 SNEGSKA (reference sequence). Trimming removed 2 bases from V and 1 base from J, with 17 bases in between. The CDR3 DNA reads as TGCAGTGCTAGACAACCCTTAGCGGCCACCCAAGAGACCCAGTACTTC. This translates into CSARQPLAATQETQYF.

This clonotype occurred many times. The genes are TRBV19 and TRBJ1-5, with TRBD1 as a possible D gene (6 bases). The CDR3 has 16 amino acids. Germline CDR1 reads LNHDA; CDR2 reads SQIVND (reference sequence). The ends were cut back, 4 bases at V and 0 bases at J, with 13 bases in the middle. The chain's CDR3 is CASSNLGQYSNQPQHF. The CDR3 DNA reads TGTGCCAGTAGTAATCTCGGACAGTATAGCAATCAGCCCCAGCATTTT.

The CDR3 loop is CASSFGQGLPDTQYF. For the CDR3, the DNA is TGTGCCAGCAGCTTTGGACAGGGACTTCCAGATACGCAGTATTTT. This sequence joins TRBV5-4 and TRBJ2-3; the match to TRBD1 covers 8 bases. This CDR3 is 15 amino acids long. Germline lookup yields CDR1 SGHNT and CDR2 YYREEE (reference sequence). Germline trimming cut 2 bases from V and 4 bases from J; bases unmatched to any gene: 6.

The chain has TRBV6-1 and TRBJ2-1; 7 bases are a match to TRBD1. This CDR3 is built from 17 residues. Unmatched junction bases numbered 21, after V lost 9 bases and J lost 7 bases. Germline V gives CDR1 MNHNS, CDR2 SASEGT. CDR3 residues: CARGTLTGDRRFNEQFF. The CDR3 region has the DNA TGTGCCAGAGGCACCCTCACCGGGGACAGAAGATTTAATGAGCAGTTCTTC.

There are many counts of this clonotype. The rearrangement joins TRBV2 to TRBJ2-7; D gene ambiguous. The CDR3 has 12 residues. Per the germline V gene, CDR1 is SNHLY and CDR2 is FYNNEI. V was pared by 1 base and J by 6 bases, with 7 bases between. CDR3 DNA: TGTGCCAGCAGTGAAGAGGCAGCCGAGCAGTACTTC. Its protein is CASSEEAAEQYF. Supplemented by reference TRBV2 and TRBJ2-7, the full variable domain reads EPEVTQTPSHQVTQMGQEVILRCVPISNHLYFYWYRQILGQKVEFLVSFYNNEISEKSEIFDDQFSVERPDGSNFTLKIRSTKLEDSAMYFCASSEEAAEQYFGPGTRLTVT.